The clone carrying this T cell receptor (beta chain) showed up many times. Its target is unknown. This entry is derived from a study of T cell repertoires in cytomegalovirus infection. Germline assignment: CDR1 SGHVS and CDR2 FNYEAQ. There are 14 residues in the CDR3. V lost 5 bases to trimming and J lost 0 bases, with 5 bases between them. TCRdb re-derived calls from the reads in MiXCR, one entry per CDR3 protein. The repertoire holds hundreds of thousands of distinct CDR3 sequences, with roughly 30% as singletons. This specimen consisted of cultured CD8+ T cells from PBMCs, obtained from culture after CMV antigen stimulation. The chain employs TRBV7-6 and TRBJ1-6; D not resolved. The receptor comes from a human donor in good health (CMV status not recorded). Some clones in this sample may be carry-over from other donors' samples. The CDR3: CASSTSSYNSPLHF. The CDR3 DNA is TGTGCCAGCAGCACAAGCTCCTATAATTCACCCCTCCACTTT.